Presented here are 22 T cell receptor beta chains from one specimen sequenced in a study of blood T cells in healthy people across ages. Using a J-beta primer mix together with a sample-barcoded 5' primer, a second PCR was run for 7 to 11 cycles. MiXCR, run by TCRdb on the 5' RACE reads, gives a single entry per CDR3 protein. There are hundreds of thousands of distinct CDR3 sequences in the sample; just over 55% occur only once, and 25% to 30% lies in the top ten. Material for sequencing was blood. These receptors all come from a man between 35 and 55 years old in good health.

This clonotype was seen a single time. The V gene is TRBV20-1, the J gene TRBJ1-1; no reliable D call. CDR3 length: 16 residues. The V end lost 3 bases, the J end lost 5 bases, and 22 bases lay between the germline ends. Germline lookup yields CDR1 DFQATT and CDR2 SNEGSKA (reference sequence). The DNA for the CDR3 is TGCAGTGCTAGTTCCCGGAGAGGACCGGGGAGGACTGAAGCTTTCTTT. It specifies CSASSRRGPGRTEAFF.

The count of this clonotype is one. The chain uses TRBV5-1 and TRBJ2-5, with TRBD1 matching 9 bases. V lost 3 bases and J lost 11; bases outside the gene matches: 11. Germline loops: CDR1 SGHRS, CDR2 YFSETQ. The length of the CDR3 is 14 residues. The CDR3 loop is CASSYRGQNNEQYF. The CDR3 DNA sequence: TGCGCCAGCAGCTACAGGGGGCAAAACAATGAGCAGTACTTC. The full variable domain, its missing parts supplied by reference TRBV5-1 and TRBJ2-5, is KAGVTQTPRYLIKTRGQQVTLSCSPISGHRSVSWYQQTPGQGLQFLFEYFSETQRNKGNFPGRFSGRQFSNSRSEMNVSTLELGDSALYLCASSYRGQNNEQYFGPGTRLLVL.

The chain recombines TRBV10-3 with TRBJ2-3, with TRBD2 matching over 11 bases. CDR1 and CDR2 (germline): ENHRY, SYGVKD. The CDR3 is 16 residues long. Trimming at V came to 4 bases and at J to 2 bases, leaving 5 bases not matched to a gene. CDR3 amino acids: CAISGELAGATDTQYF. The CDR3 coding sequence is TGTGCCATCAGTGGTGAACTAGCGGGGGCCACAGATACGCAGTATTTT.

V and J are TRBV24-1 and TRBJ1-1; a weak D match, TRBD1 (5 bases). Germline-derived CDR1 and CDR2 are KGHDR and SFDVKD. Trimming took off 0 bases at V and 4 bases at J, with 5 bases between the two ends. CDR3 size: 13 residues. This CDR3 reads CATSDLRGTEAFF. CDR3 bases: TGTGCCACCAGTGATTTGAGGGGCACTGAAGCTTTCTTT.

The table lists this clonotype with a few counts. The chain is built from TRBV3-1 and TRBJ2-5; D may correspond to TRBD1 or TRBD2 (5 bases each). The germline V and J ends were trimmed by 8 bases and 4 bases, with 20 bases remaining between them. The CDR3 length is 15 residues. Germline CDR1 is LGHDT and CDR2 is YNNKEL (reference sequence). The CDR3 loop reads CASAEGRRLGETQYF. The CDR3 DNA follows: TGTGCCAGCGCAGAGGGGAGACGGCTAGGAGAGACCCAGTACTTC.

The V call is TRBV6-1, the J call TRBJ2-5, with 9 bases lining up with TRBD2. The V and J ends lost 6 bases and 11 bases, in that order; junction bases with no gene match: 7. The germline CDR1 and CDR2 sequences are MNHNS and SASEGT. This CDR3 contains 12 residues. The CDR3 here is CASRAGGPRQYF. For the CDR3, the DNA is TGTGCCAGCAGGGCGGGGGGGCCGAGGCAGTACTTC.

The V call is TRBV20-1, the J call TRBJ2-5, with D hard to call. The V gene lost 5 bases and the J gene lost 2 bases, with 15 bases spanning the gap. Germline lookup yields CDR1 DFQATT and CDR2 SNEGSKA (reference sequence). The CDR3 has 14 residues. Here the CDR3 DNA reads TGCAGTGCTGAACCAATTGACGGACAAGAGACCCAGTACTTC. Its protein is CSAEPIDGQETQYF.

The chain has TRBV12-3 or TRBV12-4 and TRBJ2-7, with TRBD1 as a possible D gene (6 bases). This CDR3 region has 14 residues. Trimming took 7 bases from V and 4 from J, leaving 17 bases between them. The CDR3 here is CASTYGQKIYEQYF. DNA of the CDR3: TGTGCCAGCACTTACGGACAGAAGATATACGAGCAGTACTTC.

The rearrangement links TRBV3-1 to TRBJ1-2, with unresolved D. The CDR3 is 14 amino acids. The germline V gene encodes CDR1 LGHDT and CDR2 YNNKEL (reference sequence). V was pared by 0 bases and J by 6 bases, with 11 bases between. Here the CDR3 reads CASSQEPISNGYTF. The CDR3 bases are TGTGCCAGCAGCCAAGAACCCATTTCGAATGGCTACACCTTC.

The table lists this clonotype with a few counts. The chain uses TRBV12-3 or TRBV12-4 and TRBJ2-3; D is perhaps TRBD2 (5 bases). The CDR3 length is 15 residues. V lost 8 bases and J lost 2, with 17 bases in between. The CDR3 DNA sequence: TGTGCCAGCCTCTCTGGCAGCGGACCCACAGATACGCAGTATTTT. Protein product: CASLSGSGPTDTQYF.

The chain is built from TRBV7-2 and TRBJ1-2; no reliable D call. The germline V and J ends were trimmed by 5 bases and 4 bases, with 20 bases remaining between them. Germline assignment: CDR1 SGHTA and CDR2 FQGNSA. The CDR3 consists of 16 residues. The CDR3 here is CASSQTPDSWGYGYTF. CDR3 DNA: TGTGCCAGCAGCCAGACCCCGGATAGTTGGGGCTATGGCTACACCTTC. Using reference TRBV7-2 and TRBJ1-2 for the parts outside the CDR3, the full variable domain is GAGVSQSPSNKVTEKGKDVELRCDPISGHTALYWYRQSLGQGLEFLIYFQGNSAPDKSGLPSDRFSAERTGGSVSTLTIQRTQQEDSAVYLCASSQTPDSWGYGYTFGSGTRLTVV.

J is TRBJ2-6 and V is TRBV20-1; 7 positions match TRBD1. J was trimmed by 2 bases and V by 6 bases; bases with no gene match: 10. The V gene's germline CDR1 is DFQATT and CDR2 SNEGSKA (reference sequence). The CDR3 has 16 residues. The CDR3 reads CSARVAGGPGANVLTF. In DNA, the CDR3 is TGCAGTGCGAGGGTTGCAGGGGGACCTGGGGCCAACGTCCTGACTTTC.

The CDR3 is CSAPRAGVADTQYF. The DNA for the CDR3 is TGCAGTGCCCCGAGGGCAGGGGTGGCAGATACGCAGTATTTT. The chain has TRBV20-1 and TRBJ2-3; weak D call: TRBD1 (6 bases). This CDR3 comprises 14 residues. CDR1 is DFQATT, CDR2 SNEGSKA, per germline (reference sequence). The V end lost 6 bases, the J end lost 4 bases, and 17 bases lay between the germline ends.

This clonotype has at least ten counts. The CDR3 sequence: CASSLSAGTAQETQYF. In nucleotides, the CDR3 is TGTGCCAGCAGCTTATCGGCGGGGACTGCTCAAGAGACCCAGTACTTC. The rearrangement joins TRBV7-2 to TRBJ2-5; D is possibly TRBD2 (6 bases). This CDR3 contains 16 residues. V was cut by 2 bases and J by 2 bases, with 15 bases left in between. CDR1 is SGHTA and CDR2 is FQGNSA in the germline V gene.

The chain has TRBV6-1 and TRBJ2-3; 10 bases align to TRBD2. The germline gives CDR1 MNHNS, CDR2 SASEGT. V shed 6 bases, J shed 2 bases, and the junction held 8 bases outside the gene matches. The CDR3 totals 16 residues. The CDR3 DNA reads as TGTGCCAGCAGCCGCTTAGCGGGAGGAATCACAGATACGCAGTATTTT. Protein sequence: CASSRLAGGITDTQYF.

This clonotype showed up just a few times. The CDR3 nucleotides are TGTGCCAGCAGCCCTGGGGGGACTTGGGAGCAGTACTTC. It translates to CASSPGGTWEQYF. The chain is built from TRBV5-6 and TRBJ2-5, with D perhaps TRBD2 (6 bases). Trimming cost V 4 bases and J 11 bases, with 18 bases left between them. From germline, CDR1 is SGHDT and CDR2 YYEEEE. This CDR3 spans 13 amino acids.

The genes are TRBV29-1 and TRBJ1-1; no clear D. The V and J ends lost 6 bases and 1 base respectively, with 6 bases between them. The germline gives CDR1 SQVTM, CDR2 ANQGSEA. The CDR3 runs 11 residues. CDR3 amino acids: CSVRRNTEAFF. The CDR3 nucleotides are TGCAGCGTGAGGCGGAACACTGAAGCTTTCTTT.

The chain uses TRBV29-1 and TRBJ1-5; D possibly corresponds to TRBD1 (5 bases). Germline V lookup: CDR1 SQVTM, CDR2 ANQGSEA. This CDR3 has 12 amino acids. Trimming took off 4 bases at V and 6 bases at J, with 10 bases between the two ends. CDR3 loop: CSVAGLGQPQHF. CDR3 sequence (DNA): TGCAGCGTTGCAGGGCTCGGTCAGCCCCAGCATTTT.

Concerning this clonotype: The junction departs from germline at one end; a sequencing error may be responsible. The rearrangement joins TRBV12-3 or TRBV12-4 to TRBJ2-3; D is possibly TRBD2 (5 bases). There are 13 residues in the CDR3. The CDR3, as DNA: TGTGCCAGCAGTATAGCGCGGGCAGATACGCAGTATTTT. Translating it yields CASSIARADTQYF.

Only a few counts were recorded for this clonotype. V usage is TRBV6-4 and J usage is TRBJ1-6; no definite D call. The germline V gene has CDR1 MRHNA and CDR2 SNTAGT. The V gene lost 3 bases and the J gene lost 8 bases, with 8 bases spanning the gap. CDR3 size: 13 residues. CDR3 DNA sequence: TGTGCCAGCAGTGAGGCAGCTTATTCACCCCTCCACTTT. Translation gives CASSEAAYSPLHF.

V and J are TRBV9 and TRBJ2-3; 13 bases align to TRBD2. The CDR3 loop spans 20 amino acids. The junction had 15 bases not matched to a gene; V was cut back by 3 bases and J by 2 bases. Germline assignment: CDR1 SGDLS and CDR2 YYNGEE. The CDR3 DNA follows: TGTGCCAGCAGCGACGGGACTAGCGGGGTTTTAGACTTTACCACAGATACGCAGTATTTT. Its protein is CASSDGTSGVLDFTTDTQYF.

The chain is built from TRBV6-5 and TRBJ2-3; 7 bases agree with TRBD1. This CDR3 has 14 residues. Germline V gene data show CDR1 as MNHEY and CDR2 as SVGAGI. J was trimmed by 7 bases and V by 0 bases; bases with no gene match: 4. The CDR3 DNA follows: TGTGCCAGCAGTTACTCCCGGGACAGTCATACGCAGTATTTT. This encodes CASSYSRDSHTQYF.